This T cell receptor beta chain was found in a study of T-cell memory formation after mild COVID-19. Germline V lookup: CDR1 KGHSH, CDR2 LQKENI. V lost 3 bases and J lost 5; bases outside the gene matches: 8. The CDR3 length is 15 residues. A single record per CDR3 protein comes from TCRdb applying MiXCR to the 5' RACE reads. The sample comprises under 200,000 distinct CDR3 sequences, roughly 28% of which are singletons, and around 12% rests with the top ten. The sequencing sample was made of PBMCs or a T cell subset sorted from them (not recorded which). This receptor was taken from an adult woman who had mild COVID-19 (a few samples of this study predate the infection). Cell type and time point are not known. This chain connects TRBV18 to TRBJ2-7, with 9 bases fitting TRBD1. The DNA of the CDR3 is TGTGCCAGCTCACCGGGACAGGGTGTTTTCCACGAGCAGTACTTC. It codes for CASSPGQGVFHEQYF. Full variable domain (remainder filled in from reference TRBV18 and TRBJ2-7): NAGVMQNPRHLVRRRGQEARLRCSPMKGHSHVYWYRQLPEEGLKFMVYLQKENIIDESGMPKERFSAEFPKEGPSILRIQQVVRGDSAAYFCASSPGQGVFHEQYFGPGTRLTVT.